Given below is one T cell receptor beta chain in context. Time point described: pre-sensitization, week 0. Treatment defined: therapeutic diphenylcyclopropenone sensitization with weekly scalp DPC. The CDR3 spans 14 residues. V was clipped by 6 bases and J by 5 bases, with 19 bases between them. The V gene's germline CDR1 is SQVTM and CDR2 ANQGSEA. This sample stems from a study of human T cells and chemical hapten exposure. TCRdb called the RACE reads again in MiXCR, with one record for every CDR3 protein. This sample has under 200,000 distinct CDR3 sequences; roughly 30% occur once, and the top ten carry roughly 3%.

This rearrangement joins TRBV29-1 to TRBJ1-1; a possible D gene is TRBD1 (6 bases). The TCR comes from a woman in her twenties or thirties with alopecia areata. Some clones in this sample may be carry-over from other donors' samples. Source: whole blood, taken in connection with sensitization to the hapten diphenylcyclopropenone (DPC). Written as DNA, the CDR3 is TGCAGCGTCGGGGGGCCGTCAGGGACTACTGAAGCTTTCTTT. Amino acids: CSVGGPSGTTEAFF.